The 19 T cell receptor beta chains presented below share a single source sample, sequenced in a study of blood T cell repertoires in COVID-19. The assay was immunoSEQ multiplex PCR, and TCRdb's table has in-frame clones only and misses some. The sample yields 130,000 or so clones, about 81% seen once. The material sequenced was peripheral blood. These receptor sequences come from a woman of 80 years or more with acute or convalescent COVID-19.

The V and J genes are TRBV6-5 and TRBJ1-2; D is unclear. With 6 bases removed from V and 4 bases from J, the gap between germline ends came to 9 bases. The CDR3 loop spans 12 amino acids. CDR1 is MNHEY, CDR2 SVGAGI, per germline. CDR3 sequence: CASRSTGYGYTF. The DNA of the CDR3 is TGTGCCAGCAGATCGACGGGCTATGGCTACACCTTC.

The chain employs TRBV7-2 and TRBJ1-3; 7 bases are a match to TRBD1. The CDR3 consists of 16 residues. Germline V gives CDR1 SGHTA, CDR2 FQGNSA. V shed 4 bases and J 1 base; nucleotides not matched to a gene: 7. DNA for the CDR3: TGTGCCAGCAGCTCACCCGACAGGGCATCTGGAAACACCATATATTTT. Translated, it gives CASSSPDRASGNTIYF.

The V and J genes are TRBV7-9 and TRBJ2-7; the D gene is possibly TRBD1 (6 bases). The CDR3 totals 12 residues. The germline V gene has CDR1 SEHNR and CDR2 FQNEAQ (reference sequence). The V and J ends lost 3 bases and 6 bases respectively, with 9 bases between them. The chain's CDR3 is CASSFSRGEQYF. In DNA form, the CDR3 reads TGTGCCAGCAGCTTTTCCAGGGGCGAGCAGTACTTC. Supplemented by reference TRBV7-9 and TRBJ2-7, the full variable domain reads DTGVSQNPRHKITKRGQNVTFRCDPISEHNRLYWYRQTLGQGPEFLTYFQNEAQLEKSRLLSDRFSAERPKGSFSTLEIQRTEQGDSAMYLCASSFSRGEQYFGPGTRLTVT.

This clone was observed once. The chain carries TRBV1 and TRBJ2-3; no DNA check was done on the table's D call, TRBD2. TRBV1 corresponds to a pseudogene. There are 17 residues in the CDR3. The CDR3, as DNA: TGCACCAGCAGCCAAGATTTCGGACTAACCACATCGGATACGCAGTATTTT. This gives the protein CTSSQDFGLTTSDTQYF.

This chain connects TRBV2 to TRBJ1-5; D is ambiguous. CDR3 length: 14 residues. Trimming took off 0 bases at V and 3 bases at J, with 6 bases between the two ends. Germline CDR1 is SNHLY and CDR2 is FYNNEI. The CDR3 nucleotides are TGTGCCAGCAGTGAAGCGCCTAACAATCAGCCCCAGCATTTT. Its translation: CASSEAPNNQPQHF.

The V gene is TRBV19, the J gene TRBJ1-2, with TRBD1 identical over 7 bases. The V gene's germline CDR1 is LNHDA and CDR2 SQIVND (reference sequence). The CDR3 has 14 amino acids. Trimming at V came to 6 bases and at J to 4 bases, leaving 8 bases not matched to a gene. Here the CDR3 DNA reads TGTGCCAGTAGGAAACCGGGACAGAGCTATGGCTACACCTTC. This codes for CASRKPGQSYGYTF.

V gene TRBV11-2 combines with J gene TRBJ1-2, with TRBD1 identical over 9 bases. Per germline, CDR1 SGHAT and CDR2 FQNNGV. Germline trimming cut 3 bases from V and 7 bases from J; bases unmatched to any gene: 6. The CDR3 has 14 amino acids. CDR3 sequence: CASSFRDRALGYTF. Here the CDR3 DNA reads TGTGCCAGCAGCTTCCGGGACAGGGCCCTTGGCTACACCTTC.

V is TRBV6-4 and J is TRBJ2-4; a weak D match, TRBD2 (5 bases). The ends were cut back, 8 bases at V and 6 bases at J, with 14 bases in the middle. This CDR3 contains 13 residues. Germline CDR1 and CDR2: MRHNA and SNTAGT. The CDR3 nucleotides read TGTGCCAGCCCAAGAGCGGCACCAAACATTCAGTACTTC. It is translated as CASPRAAPNIQYF.

This rearrangement joins TRBV7-2 to TRBJ2-2; TRBD1 matches at 7 bases. V trimming: 5 bases; J trimming: 1 base; junction bases outside the gene matches: 4. CDR1 SGHTA and CDR2 FQGNSA come from the germline V gene. The CDR3 runs 15 residues. CDR3 coding DNA: TGTGCCAGCAGCACCCGGACAGGGAACACCGGGGAGCTGTTTTTT. Its protein is CASSTRTGNTGELFF.

J is TRBJ1-4 and V is TRBV2; possibly TRBD1 for D (5 bases). The V gene lost 4 bases and the J gene lost 0 bases, with 15 bases spanning the gap. This CDR3 has 17 residues. From germline, CDR1 is SNHLY and CDR2 FYNNEI. CDR3 DNA sequence: TGTGCCAGCAGTGTGGGGGGAGTATCTGCAACTAATGAAAAACTGTTTTTT. Its translation is CASSVGGVSATNEKLFF.

The J gene is TRBJ2-5, the V gene TRBV3-1 (or the pseudogene TRBV3-2), with TRBD1 matching over 8 bases. The CDR3 is 16 amino acids. CDR1 is LGHDT, CDR2 YNNKEL, per germline (reference sequence). Losses at the gene ends were 8 bases for V and 5 bases for J; bases not matched to a gene: 16. The CDR3 spells CASDRWDRQAHETQYF. The CDR3 bases are TGTGCCAGCGACCGTTGGGACAGGCAAGCCCACGAGACCCAGTACTTC.

By sample share, this clone is large. The chain combines TRBV5-6 with TRBJ2-3; TRBD1 matches at 7 bases. Per the germline V gene, CDR1 is SGHDT and CDR2 is YYEEEE. The CDR3 consists of 17 residues. The ends lost 5 bases at V and 0 bases at J; junction bases unmatched: 12. The CDR3 loop reads CASSFTRDSTSTDTQYF. CDR3 in DNA: TGTGCCAGCAGTTTCACCCGGGACAGTACGAGCACAGATACGCAGTATTTT.

The chain uses TRBV6-5 and TRBJ1-4; no firm D call. The CDR3 extends over 12 amino acids. V was cut by 8 bases and J by 7 bases, with 11 bases left in between. The V gene's germline CDR1 is MNHEY and CDR2 SVGAGI. The CDR3: CASRGWGEKLFF. CDR3 in DNA: TGTGCCAGCCGGGGATGGGGTGAAAAACTGTTTTTT.

This clone turned up a few times. The rearrangement joins TRBV7-6 to TRBJ2-5, with a weak D call TRBD1 (5 bases). The V gene lost 2 bases and the J gene lost 7 bases, with 11 bases spanning the gap. CDR1 and CDR2 from the germline V gene are SGHVS and FNYEAQ. The CDR3 runs to 13 residues. CDR3 sequence: CASSLRGFGTQYF. The CDR3 nucleotides read TGTGCCAGCAGCTTAAGGGGTTTCGGGACCCAGTACTTC.

The chain couples TRBV6-2 or TRBV6-3 to TRBJ2-7; 7 positions agree with TRBD1. This CDR3 contains 14 residues. Germline V CDR1 and CDR2: MNHEY, SVGEGT. The V segment lost 2 bases and the J segment 3 bases; nucleotides outside the gene matches: 4. CDR3 region: CASSYRGRNYEQYF. CDR3 coding DNA: TGTGCCAGCAGTTACAGGGGGCGCAACTACGAGCAGTACTTC.

The chain recombines TRBV7-9 with TRBJ2-5, with 9 bases identical to TRBD2. Germline V gene sequence: CDR1 SEHNR, CDR2 FQNEAQ (reference sequence). The CDR3 loop spans 15 amino acids. V trimming: 5 bases; J trimming: 7 bases; junction bases outside the gene matches: 11. The CDR3 nucleotides are TGTGCCAGCAGCCGTGGGGCTAGCGGGGTCGGGACCCAGTACTTC. Its protein product is CASSRGASGVGTQYF.

A single count supports this clone. The gene calls are TRBV5-1 and TRBJ1-1; TRBD1 agrees at 9 bases. The V segment lost 5 bases and the J segment 3 bases; nucleotides outside the gene matches: 8. There are 15 residues in the CDR3. Germline CDR1 reads SGHRS; CDR2 reads YFSETQ. In DNA, the CDR3 is TGCGCCAGCAGGGTAACAGGGGGCGCGGACACTGAAGCTTTCTTT. This sequence encodes CASRVTGGADTEAFF.

The chain couples TRBV5-6 to TRBJ2-7; 7 bases match TRBD2. The germline CDR1 and CDR2 sequences are SGHDT and YYEEEE. The ends lost 4 bases at V and 3 bases at J; junction bases unmatched: 10. This CDR3 has 15 residues. The CDR3, as DNA: TGTGCCAGCAGCCGGGGGGACTTTGGCGGCTACGAGCAGTACTTC. It encodes CASSRGDFGGYEQYF.

This clone was counted a single time. This chain uses TRBV4-1 with TRBJ1-5; 8 positions agree with TRBD1. The V and J ends lost 0 bases and 6 bases, in that order; junction bases with no gene match: 7. This CDR3 contains 16 residues. Germline V gives CDR1 MGHRA, CDR2 YSYEKL. Written as DNA, the CDR3 is TGCGCCAGCAGCCAAGAGAGGACAGGGTACGGTCAGCCCCAGCATTTT. Translating gives CASSQERTGYGQPQHF.